Sequencing of this T cell receptor beta chain was carried out in a study of T-cell reconstitution after alpha-beta-depleted transplantation in children (dated by TCRdb to the mid-2010s). Background for the entire study: The study quantitatively tracked T-cell immune reconstitution after TCRalphabeta/CD19-depleted allogeneic hematopoietic cell transplantation in children using TCR repertoire profiling.

Deletion took 7 bases off V and 0 bases off J, with a span of 12 bases between the germline ends. CDR1 and CDR2 are drawn from the germline V gene: KGHDR, SFDVKD. From the cysteine up to the phenylalanine, the CDR3 has a length of 15 residues. Just the 45-base CDR3 DNA is kept, in frame starting at base 1. This clonotype was seen only a few times. Its recognized antigen is unknown. No base-level quality is on record; no much larger clone is a single base apart. Receptor libraries were prepared by PCR. Sequencing took place on an Illumina HiSeq 2500. To normalize quantification of the TCRbeta repertoire, the TCR libraries were built with molecular barcoding that relied on unique molecular identifiers. TCRdb passed the public sequencing reads through fastp at Q25 and MiXCR, retaining productive beta sequences. Duplicate CDR3 protein sequences are folded into a single record with the most common DNA and genes. The sample contains hundreds of thousands of distinct CDR3 sequences, approximately 20% of them found a single time. Of the sample, 3.3% falls within the top ten clones.

Recombination connected TRBV24-1 to TRBJ2-1; the D region may be TRBD1 or TRBD2, each matching 5 bases equally. The TCR sequence derives from a human donor who donated a stem cell graft to a child with acute lymphoblastic leukemia. Here the sequenced sample was PBMCs from the stem cell graft donor, taken from the stem cell graft. The DNA sequence is given as TGTGCCACCAGCTTGGCAGGGAGCTCCTACAATGAGCAGTTCTTC. Its coded protein is CATSLAGSSYNEQFF.